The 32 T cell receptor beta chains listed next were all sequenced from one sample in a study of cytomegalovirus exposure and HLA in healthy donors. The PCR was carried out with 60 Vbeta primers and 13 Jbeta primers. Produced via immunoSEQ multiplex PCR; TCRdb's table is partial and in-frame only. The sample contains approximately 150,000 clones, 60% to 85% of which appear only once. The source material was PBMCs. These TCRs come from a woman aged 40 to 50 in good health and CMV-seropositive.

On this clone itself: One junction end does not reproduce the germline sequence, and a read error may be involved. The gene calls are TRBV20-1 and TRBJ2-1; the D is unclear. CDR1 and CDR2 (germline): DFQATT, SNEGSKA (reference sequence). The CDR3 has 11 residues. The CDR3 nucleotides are TGCAGTGTTAGAGCCGTGACAGAGCAGTTCTTC. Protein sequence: CSVRAVTEQFF.

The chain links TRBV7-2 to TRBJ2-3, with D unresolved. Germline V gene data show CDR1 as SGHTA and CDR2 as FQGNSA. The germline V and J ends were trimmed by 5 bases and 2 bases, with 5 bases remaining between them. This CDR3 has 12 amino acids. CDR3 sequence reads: CASSRVTDTQYF. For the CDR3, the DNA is TGTGCCAGCAGCCGAGTCACAGATACGCAGTATTTT.

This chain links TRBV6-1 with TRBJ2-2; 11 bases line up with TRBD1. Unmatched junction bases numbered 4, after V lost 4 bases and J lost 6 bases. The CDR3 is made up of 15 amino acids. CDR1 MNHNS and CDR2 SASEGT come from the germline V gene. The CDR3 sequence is CASSGDRGFAGELFF. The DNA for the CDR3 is TGTGCCAGCAGTGGGGACAGGGGGTTCGCCGGGGAGCTGTTTTTT.

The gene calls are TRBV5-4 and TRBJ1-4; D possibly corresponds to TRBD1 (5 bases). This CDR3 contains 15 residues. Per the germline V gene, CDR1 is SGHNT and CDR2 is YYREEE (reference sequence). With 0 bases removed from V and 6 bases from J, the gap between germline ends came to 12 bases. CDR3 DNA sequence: TGTGCCAGCAGCTTGGGGGGGGTGTCGGATGAAAAACTGTTTTTT. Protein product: CASSLGGVSDEKLFF. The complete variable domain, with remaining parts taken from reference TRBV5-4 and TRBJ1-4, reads ETGVTQSPTHLIKTRGQQVTLRCSSQSGHNTVSWYQQALGQGPQFIFQYYREEENGRGNFPPRFSGLQFPNYSSELNVNALELDDSALYLCASSLGGVSDEKLFFGSGTQLSVL.

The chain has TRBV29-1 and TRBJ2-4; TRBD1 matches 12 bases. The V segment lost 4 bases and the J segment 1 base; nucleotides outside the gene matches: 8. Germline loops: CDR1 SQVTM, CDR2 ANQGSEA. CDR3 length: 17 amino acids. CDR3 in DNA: TGCAGCGTTGGGGTGTCGGGACAGGGGGCGGCCAAAAACATTCAGTACTTC. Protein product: CSVGVSGQGAAKNIQYF.

As DNA, the CDR3 is TGTGCCAGCAGCGGACCCAGGCCTGACAGGGGAACTTTCTTT. Protein product: CASSGPRPDRGTFF. The rearrangement links TRBV14 to TRBJ1-1; 8 nucleotides match TRBD1. The CDR3 is 14 amino acids. Germline V gene lookup returns CDR1 SGHDN and CDR2 FVKESK. Trimming removed 5 bases from V and 12 bases from J; junction bases left unmatched: 14.

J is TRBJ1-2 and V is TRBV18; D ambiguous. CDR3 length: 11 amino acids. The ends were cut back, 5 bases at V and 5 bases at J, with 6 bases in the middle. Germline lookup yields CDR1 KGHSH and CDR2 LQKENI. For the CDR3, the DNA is TGTGCCAGCTCAGACACGTATGGCTACACCTTC. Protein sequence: CASSDTYGYTF.

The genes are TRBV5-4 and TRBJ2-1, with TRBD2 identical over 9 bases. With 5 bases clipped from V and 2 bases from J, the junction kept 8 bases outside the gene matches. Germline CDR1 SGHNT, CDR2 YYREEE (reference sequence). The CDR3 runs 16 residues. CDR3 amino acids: CASRGGGAFAYNEQFF. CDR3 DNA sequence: TGTGCCAGCAGGGGCGGGGGGGCCTTCGCCTACAATGAGCAGTTCTTC.

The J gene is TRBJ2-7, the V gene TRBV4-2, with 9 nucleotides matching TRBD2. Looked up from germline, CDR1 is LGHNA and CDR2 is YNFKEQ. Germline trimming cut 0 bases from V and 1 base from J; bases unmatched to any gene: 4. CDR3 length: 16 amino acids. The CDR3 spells CASSQDGRGGSYEQYF. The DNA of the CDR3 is TGTGCCAGCAGCCAAGATGGGCGGGGGGGGTCCTACGAGCAGTACTTC.

Here the CDR3 reads CASSSGTFNEKLFF. CDR3 nucleotide sequence: TGTGCCAGCAGCTCCGGTACCTTTAATGAAAAACTGTTTTTT. The chain links TRBV7-2 to TRBJ1-4; D remains unclear. V lost 4 bases and J 4 bases, leaving 10 bases between the germline ends. Germline V gene data show CDR1 as SGHTA and CDR2 as FQGNSA. This CDR3 is 14 amino acids long. The full variable domain, its missing parts supplied by reference TRBV7-2 and TRBJ1-4, is GAGVSQSPSNKVTEKGKDVELRCDPISGHTALYWYRQSLGQGLEFLIYFQGNSAPDKSGLPSDRFSAERTGGSVSTLTIQRTQQEDSAVYLCASSSGTFNEKLFFGSGTQLSVL.

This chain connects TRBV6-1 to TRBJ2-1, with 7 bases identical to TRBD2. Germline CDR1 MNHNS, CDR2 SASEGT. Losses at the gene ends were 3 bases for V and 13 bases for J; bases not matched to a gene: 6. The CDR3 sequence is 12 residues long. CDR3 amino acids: CASSDQPGGQFF. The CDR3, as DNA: TGTGCCAGCAGTGACCAGCCGGGAGGCCAGTTCTTC.

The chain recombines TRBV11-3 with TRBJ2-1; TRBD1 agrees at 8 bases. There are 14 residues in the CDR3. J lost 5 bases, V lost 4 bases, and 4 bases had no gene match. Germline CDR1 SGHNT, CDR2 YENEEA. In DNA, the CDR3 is TGTGCCAGCAGCTCAGGGGGCCCCGACAATGAGCAGTTCTTC. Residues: CASSSGGPDNEQFF.

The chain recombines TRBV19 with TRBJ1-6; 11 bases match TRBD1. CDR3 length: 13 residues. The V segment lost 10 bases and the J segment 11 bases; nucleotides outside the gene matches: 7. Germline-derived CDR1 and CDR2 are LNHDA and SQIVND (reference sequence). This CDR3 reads CATKPGQGAPLHF. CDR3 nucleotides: TGTGCCACCAAACCGGGACAGGGGGCACCCCTCCACTTT.

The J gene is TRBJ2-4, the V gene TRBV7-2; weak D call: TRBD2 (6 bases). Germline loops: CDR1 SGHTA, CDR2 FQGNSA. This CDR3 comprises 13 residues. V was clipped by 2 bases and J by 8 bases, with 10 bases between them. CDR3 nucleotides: TGTGCCAGCAGCTTATTTGGAGGGGACATTCAGTACTTC. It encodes CASSLFGGDIQYF.

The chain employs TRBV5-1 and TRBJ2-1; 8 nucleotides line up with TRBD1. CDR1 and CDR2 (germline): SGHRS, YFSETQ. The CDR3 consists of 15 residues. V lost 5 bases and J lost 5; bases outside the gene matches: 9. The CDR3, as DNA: TGCGCCAGCAGGGCGGAAAACAGGGGGGACAATGAGCAGTTCTTC. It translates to CASRAENRGDNEQFF.

The CDR3 DNA sequence: TGTGCCTGGAGTGCCGACAGGGGGCGGTGGGGCTACACCTTC. Translating gives CAWSADRGRWGYTF. V usage is TRBV30 and J usage is TRBJ1-2; 10 bases line up with TRBD1. The CDR3 is made up of 14 amino acids. Unmatched junction bases numbered 7, after V lost 1 base and J lost 8 bases. Per the germline V gene, CDR1 is GTSNPN and CDR2 is SVGIG (reference sequence). Combining the CDR3 with reference TRBV30 and TRBJ1-2 gives the whole variable domain SQTIHQWPATLVQPVGSPLSLECTVEGTSNPNLYWYRQAAGRGLQLLFYSVGIGQISSEVPQNLSASRPQDRQFILSSKKLLLSDSGFYLCAWSADRGRWGYTFGSGTRLTVV.

The CDR3 DNA reads as TGTGCCAGTAGTATTCTGGACAGGGCCGTCAATAGCAATCAGCCCCAGCATTTT. Its protein product is CASSILDRAVNSNQPQHF. The chain joins TRBV19 to TRBJ1-5; TRBD1 aligns across 8 bases. Germline V CDR1 and CDR2: LNHDA, SQIVND (reference sequence). The V and J ends lost 3 bases and 0 bases, in that order; junction bases with no gene match: 10. This CDR3 spans 18 amino acids.

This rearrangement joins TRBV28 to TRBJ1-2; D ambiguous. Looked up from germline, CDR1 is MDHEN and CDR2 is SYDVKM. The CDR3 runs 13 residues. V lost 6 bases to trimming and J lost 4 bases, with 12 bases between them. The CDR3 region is CASRAEAPYGYTF. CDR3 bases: TGTGCCAGCAGGGCAGAGGCACCCTATGGCTACACCTTC.

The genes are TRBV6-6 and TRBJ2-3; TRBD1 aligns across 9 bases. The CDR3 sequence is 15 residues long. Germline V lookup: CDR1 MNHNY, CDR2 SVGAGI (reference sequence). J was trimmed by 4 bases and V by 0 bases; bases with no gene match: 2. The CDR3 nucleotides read TGTGCCAGCAGTTACTCGGGACAGGGTTCAGATACGCAGTATTTT. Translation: CASSYSGQGSDTQYF.

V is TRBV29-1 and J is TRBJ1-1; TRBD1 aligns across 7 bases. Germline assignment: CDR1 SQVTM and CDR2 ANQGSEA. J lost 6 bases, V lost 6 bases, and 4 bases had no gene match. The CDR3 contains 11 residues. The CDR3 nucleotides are TGCAGCGTGAAGGGGGCATCTGAAGCTTTCTTT. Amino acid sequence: CSVKGASEAFF.

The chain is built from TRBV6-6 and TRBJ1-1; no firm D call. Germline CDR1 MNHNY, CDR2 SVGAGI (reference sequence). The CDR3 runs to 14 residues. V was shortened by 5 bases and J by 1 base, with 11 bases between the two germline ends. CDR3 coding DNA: TGTGCCAGCAGTAACGCCTGGCAGAACACTGAAGCTTTCTTT. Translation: CASSNAWQNTEAFF.

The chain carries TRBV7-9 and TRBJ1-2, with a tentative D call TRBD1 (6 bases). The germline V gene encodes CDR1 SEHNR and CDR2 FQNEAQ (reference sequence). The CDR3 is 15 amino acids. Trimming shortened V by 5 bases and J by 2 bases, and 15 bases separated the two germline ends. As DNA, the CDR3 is TGTGCCAGCAGCCACTCGAACAGGGAGAACTATGGCTACACCTTC. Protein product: CASSHSNRENYGYTF.

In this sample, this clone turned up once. CDR3 in DNA: TGTGCCTGGAGTCAACTTGGAAACACCATATATTTT. Protein sequence: CAWSQLGNTIYF. V usage is TRBV30 and J usage is TRBJ1-3; D is undetermined. Germline V gives CDR1 GTSNPN, CDR2 SVGIG (reference sequence). CDR3 size: 12 residues. V gave up 2 bases and J gave up 3 bases, with 5 bases separating them.

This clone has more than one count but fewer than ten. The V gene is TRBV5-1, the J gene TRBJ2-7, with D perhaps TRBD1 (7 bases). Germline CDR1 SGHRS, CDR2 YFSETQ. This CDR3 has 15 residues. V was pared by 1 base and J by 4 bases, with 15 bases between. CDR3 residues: CASSLRSQGGYEQYF. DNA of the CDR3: TGCGCCAGCAGCTTGCGGTCTCAGGGGGGATACGAGCAGTACTTC.

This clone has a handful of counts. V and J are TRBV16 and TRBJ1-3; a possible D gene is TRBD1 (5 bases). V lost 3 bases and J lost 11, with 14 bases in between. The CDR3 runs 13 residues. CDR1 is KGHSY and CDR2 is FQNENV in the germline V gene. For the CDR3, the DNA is TGTGCCAGCAGCCAGGGACCGAGCGGGGCCATATATTTT. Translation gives CASSQGPSGAIYF.

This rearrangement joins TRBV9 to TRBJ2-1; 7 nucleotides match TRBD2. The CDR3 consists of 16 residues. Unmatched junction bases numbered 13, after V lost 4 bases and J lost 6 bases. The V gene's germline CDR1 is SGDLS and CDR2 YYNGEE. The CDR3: CASSLGAGPPSNEQFF. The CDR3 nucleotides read TGTGCCAGCAGCCTGGGAGCGGGGCCTCCCTCCAATGAGCAGTTCTTC.

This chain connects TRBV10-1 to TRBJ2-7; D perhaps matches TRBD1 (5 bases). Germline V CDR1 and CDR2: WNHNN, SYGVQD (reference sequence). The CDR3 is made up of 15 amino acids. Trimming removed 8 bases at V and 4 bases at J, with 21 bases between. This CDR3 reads CASHQGTGPGYEQYF. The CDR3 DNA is TGCGCCAGCCACCAGGGTACAGGCCCCGGATACGAGCAGTACTTC.

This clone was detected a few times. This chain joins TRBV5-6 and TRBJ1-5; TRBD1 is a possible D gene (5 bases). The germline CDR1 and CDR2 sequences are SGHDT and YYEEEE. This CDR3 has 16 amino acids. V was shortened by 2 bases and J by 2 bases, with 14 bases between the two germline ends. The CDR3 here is CASSFGGVWGNQPQHF. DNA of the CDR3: TGTGCCAGCAGCTTCGGGGGAGTTTGGGGCAATCAGCCCCAGCATTTT. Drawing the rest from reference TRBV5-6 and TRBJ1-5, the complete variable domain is DAGVTQSPTHLIKTRGQQVTLRCSPKSGHDTVSWYQQALGQGPQFIFQYYEEEERQRGNFPDRFSGHQFPNYSSELNVNALLLGDSALYLCASSFGGVWGNQPQHFGDGTRLSIL.

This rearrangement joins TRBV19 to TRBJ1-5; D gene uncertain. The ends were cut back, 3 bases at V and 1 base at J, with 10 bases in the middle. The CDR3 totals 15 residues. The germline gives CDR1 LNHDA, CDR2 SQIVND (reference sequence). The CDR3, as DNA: TGTGCCAGTAGTATGAAAGGAGGAAGCAATCAGCCCCAGCATTTT. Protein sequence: CASSMKGGSNQPQHF.

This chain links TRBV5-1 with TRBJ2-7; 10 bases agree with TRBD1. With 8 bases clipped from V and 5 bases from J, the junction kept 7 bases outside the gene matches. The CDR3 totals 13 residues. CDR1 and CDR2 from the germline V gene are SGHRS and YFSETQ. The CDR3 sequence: CASAGTGANEQYF. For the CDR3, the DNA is TGCGCCAGTGCAGGGACAGGGGCAAACGAGCAGTACTTC.

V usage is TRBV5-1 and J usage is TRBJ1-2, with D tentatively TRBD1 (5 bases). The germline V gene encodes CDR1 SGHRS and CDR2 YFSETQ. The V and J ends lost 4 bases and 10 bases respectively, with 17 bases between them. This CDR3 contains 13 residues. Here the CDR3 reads CASSQIQAFDYTF. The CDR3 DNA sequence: TGCGCCAGCAGCCAAATACAGGCCTTCGACTACACCTTC.

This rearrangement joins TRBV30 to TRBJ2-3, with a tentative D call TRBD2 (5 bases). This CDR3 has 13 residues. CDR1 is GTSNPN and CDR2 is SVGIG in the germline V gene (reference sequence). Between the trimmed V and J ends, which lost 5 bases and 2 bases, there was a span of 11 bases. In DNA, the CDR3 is TGTGCCTGGGGCGCGGGTCTCACAGATACGCAGTATTTT. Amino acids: CAWGAGLTDTQYF.